This T cell receptor (beta chain) was documented in a study of CD8 T cells in Susac syndrome. The V and J ends lost 2 bases and 3 bases, in that order; junction bases with no gene match: 1. CDR1 and CDR2 from the germline V gene are SEHNR and FQNEAQ (reference sequence). The CDR3 consists of 13 residues. This clonotype was found a few times. RNA was extracted with the RNeasy kit, and a quantity of about 0.45 to 1 ug was reverse transcribed using random hexamers. The amplification used immunoSEQ multiplex PCR on TCR beta CDR3; it spanned 54 Vbeta and 13 Jbeta. MiXCR, applied by TCRdb to the immunoSEQ multiplex PCR reads, yields one record per CDR3 protein. The sample lists about 160,000 distinct CDR3 sequences, just over 90% occurring once. CD8+ and CD4+ T cells from blood underwent TCR beta sequencing, which was carried out in a high-throughput format. Matching for age and sex applied to the controls, who were healthy donors. While CD8+ and CD4+ T cells were isolated negatively, TEMRA cells were enriched by FACS.

Material for sequencing was CD4+ T cells from PBMCs. The gene calls are TRBV7-9 and TRBJ2-7, with 7 bases lining up with TRBD1. The sequence was obtained from a human donor in good health. CDR3 DNA sequence: TGTGCCAGCAGCTTACGACAGGGCTACGAGCAGTACTTC. Amino acids: CASSLRQGYEQYF. Full variable domain (remainder filled in from reference TRBV7-9 and TRBJ2-7): DTGVSQNPRHKITKRGQNVTFRCDPISEHNRLYWYRQTLGQGPEFLTYFQNEAQLEKSRLLSDRFSAERPKGSFSTLEIQRTEQGDSAMYLCASSLRQGYEQYFGPGTRLTVT.